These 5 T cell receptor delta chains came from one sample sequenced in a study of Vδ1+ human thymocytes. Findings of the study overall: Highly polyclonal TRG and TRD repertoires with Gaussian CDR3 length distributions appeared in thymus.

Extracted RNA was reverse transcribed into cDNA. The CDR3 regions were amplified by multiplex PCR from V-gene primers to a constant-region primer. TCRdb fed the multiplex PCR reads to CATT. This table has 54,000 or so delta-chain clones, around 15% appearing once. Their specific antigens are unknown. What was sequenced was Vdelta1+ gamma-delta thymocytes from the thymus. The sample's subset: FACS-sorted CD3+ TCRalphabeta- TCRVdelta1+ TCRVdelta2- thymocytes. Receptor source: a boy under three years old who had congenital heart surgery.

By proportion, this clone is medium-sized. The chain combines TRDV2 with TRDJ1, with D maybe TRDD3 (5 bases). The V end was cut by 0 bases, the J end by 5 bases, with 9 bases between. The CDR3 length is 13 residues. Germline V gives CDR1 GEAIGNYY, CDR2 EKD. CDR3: CACDTVVGDKLIF. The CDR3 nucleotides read TGTGCCTGTGACACCGTGGTGGGGGATAAACTCATCTTT.

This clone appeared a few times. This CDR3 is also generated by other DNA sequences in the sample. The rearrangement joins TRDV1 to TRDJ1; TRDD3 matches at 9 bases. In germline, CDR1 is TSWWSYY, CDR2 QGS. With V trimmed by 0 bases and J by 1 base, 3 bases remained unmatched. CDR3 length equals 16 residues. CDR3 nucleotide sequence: TGTGCTCTTGGGGAACTACGGGGGATACCCACCGATAAACTCATCTTT. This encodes CALGELRGIPTDKLIF.

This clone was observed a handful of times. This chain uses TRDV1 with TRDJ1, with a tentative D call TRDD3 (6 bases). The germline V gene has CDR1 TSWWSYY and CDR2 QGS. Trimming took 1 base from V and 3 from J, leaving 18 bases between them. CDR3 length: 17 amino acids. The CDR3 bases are TGTGCTCTTGGGGAACCATTCCTTTGGATACCCTCCGATAAACTCATCTTT. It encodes CALGEPFLWIPSDKLIF.

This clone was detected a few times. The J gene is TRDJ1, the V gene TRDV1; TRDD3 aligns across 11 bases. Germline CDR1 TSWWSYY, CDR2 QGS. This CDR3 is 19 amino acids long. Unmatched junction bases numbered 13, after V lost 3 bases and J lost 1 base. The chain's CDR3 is CALGDPGVLGDTRTDKLIF. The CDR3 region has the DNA TGTGCTCTTGGGGACCCCGGAGTCCTGGGGGATACACGCACCGATAAACTCATCTTT.

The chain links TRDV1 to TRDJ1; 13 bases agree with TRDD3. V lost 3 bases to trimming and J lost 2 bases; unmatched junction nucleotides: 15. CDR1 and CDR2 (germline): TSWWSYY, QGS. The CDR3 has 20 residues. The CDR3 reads CALGDRRSETGGYGTDKLIF. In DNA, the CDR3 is TGTGCTCTTGGGGACAGAAGATCCGAGACTGGGGGATACGGGACCGATAAACTCATCTTT.